This T cell receptor beta chain emerged from a study of blood T cell repertoires in COVID-19. Study-wide background: Acute-phase and convalescent COVID-19 samples originated in the United States, Italy and Spain.

Germline lookup yields CDR1 SGHTA and CDR2 FQGNSA. J lost 4 bases, V lost 8 bases, and 10 bases had no gene match. The CDR3 consists of 15 residues. Methods used by the authors: Using reference gene primer amplification, nucleated cell counts were estimated. Generated by immunoSEQ multiplex PCR, the TCRdb table keeps only in-frame clones and is missing some. D and trimming come from the DNA, and the V and J calls and clone size come from that table. The table lists around 190,000 clones, roughly 80% of them singletons. Sequencing used peripheral blood. This chain joins TRBV7-2 and TRBJ2-3; 9 nucleotides agree with TRBD2. This TCR came from a human donor in a cohort sampled during active COVID-19. The CDR3 is CASVTGREGSDTQYF. DNA of the CDR3: TGTGCCAGCGTGACAGGGCGGGAGGGTTCAGATACGCAGTATTTT.